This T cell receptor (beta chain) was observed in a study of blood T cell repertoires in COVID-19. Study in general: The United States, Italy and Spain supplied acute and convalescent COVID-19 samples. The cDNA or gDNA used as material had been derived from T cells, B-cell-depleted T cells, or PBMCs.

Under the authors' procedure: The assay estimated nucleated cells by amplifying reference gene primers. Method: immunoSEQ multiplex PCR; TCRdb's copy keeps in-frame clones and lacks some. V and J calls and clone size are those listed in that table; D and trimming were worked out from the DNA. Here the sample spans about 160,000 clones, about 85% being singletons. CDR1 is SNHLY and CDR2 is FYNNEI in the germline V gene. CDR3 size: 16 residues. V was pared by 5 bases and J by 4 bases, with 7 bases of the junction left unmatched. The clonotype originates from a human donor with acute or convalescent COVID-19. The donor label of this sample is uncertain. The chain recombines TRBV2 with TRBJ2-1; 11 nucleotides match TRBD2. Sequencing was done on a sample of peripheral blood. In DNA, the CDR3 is TGTGCCAGCAGTCCGACTAGCGGGGTCTATTACAATGAGCAGTTCTTC. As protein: CASSPTSGVYYNEQFF.